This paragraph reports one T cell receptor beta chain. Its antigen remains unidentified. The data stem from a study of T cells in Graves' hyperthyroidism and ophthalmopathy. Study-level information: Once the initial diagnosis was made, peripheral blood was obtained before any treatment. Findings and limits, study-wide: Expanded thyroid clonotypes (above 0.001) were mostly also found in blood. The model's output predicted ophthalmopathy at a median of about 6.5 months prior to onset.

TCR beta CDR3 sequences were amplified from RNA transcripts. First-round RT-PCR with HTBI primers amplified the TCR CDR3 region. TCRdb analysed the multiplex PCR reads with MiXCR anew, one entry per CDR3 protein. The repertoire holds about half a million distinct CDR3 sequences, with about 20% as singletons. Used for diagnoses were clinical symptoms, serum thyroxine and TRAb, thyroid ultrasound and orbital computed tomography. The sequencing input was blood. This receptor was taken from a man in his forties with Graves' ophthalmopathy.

CDR3 protein: CSARVDSGFYNEQFF. The DNA for the CDR3 is TGCAGTGCTAGGGTAGACAGTGGTTTCTACAATGAGCAGTTCTTC. The gene calls are TRBV20-1 and TRBJ2-1, with a possible D match to TRBD1 (5 bases). Germline values: CDR1 DFQATT, CDR2 SNEGSKA (reference sequence). V was pared by 3 bases and J by 3 bases, with 15 bases between. The CDR3 runs to 15 residues.